The rows below give T cell receptor beta chains drawn from one sample of a study of cytomegalovirus exposure and HLA in healthy donors. Repertoires were generated with immunoSEQ multiplex PCR, while TCRdb's copy carries only in-frame clones and drops some. The data show 200,000 to 250,000 clones, about 80% seen once. The material sequenced was PBMCs. These receptors were taken from a woman aged 40 to 49 in good health and CMV-seronegative. Both conserved end residues are part of each CDR3. The D gene is left open where the match is weak. Size is stated for part of the rows, as once, few or many counts, or as a class when the clone is expanded.

>TRBV27|once|16|TRBD2|TRBJ2-1
CASSGRTSGGGNEQFF
>TRBV9|.|15|TRBD1|TRBJ1-2
CASSAGTGGAGGYTF
>TRBV5-1|.|14|.|TRBJ1-1
CASVPDRTDTEASF
>TRBV6-1|.|13|.|TRBJ1-5
CASSEGRDLPQHF
>TRBV30|.|11|.|TRBJ1-1
CAWVGTFEAFF
>TRBV27|once|12|.|TRBJ2-7
CASKDDLYEQYF
>TRBV5-1|.|15|TRBD1|TRBJ2-5
CASSLETGLQETQYF
>TRBV7-2|.|17|TRBD1|TRBJ2-7
CASSLGPRGTGGYEQYF
>TRBV7-6|few|14|.|TRBJ2-5
CASSLSGAQETQYF
>TRBV5-4|.|19|TRBD2|TRBJ2-7
CASSLGRTSGGALAYEQYF
>TRBV27|.|20|TRBD2|TRBJ2-1
CASSLPPGLAGKGSYNEQFF
>TRBV27|.|13|.|TRBJ2-5
CASSFSGQETQYF
>TRBV9|.|13|.|TRBJ2-3
CASSVGGPDTQYF
>TRBV4-1|.|14|.|TRBJ2-2
CASSQTTVTGELFF
>TRBV5-4|once|12|.|TRBJ2-2
CASSSATGELFF
>TRBV4-3|.|14|.|TRBJ2-7
CASSPGRGPYEQYF
>TRBV28|.|18|.|TRBJ2-3
CASSLWGPGGATTDTQYF
>TRBV5-1|.|14|TRBD2|TRBJ2-2
CASSSELAGASPFF
>TRBV7-8|.|17|.|TRBJ1-4
CASSLGQETSTNEKLFF
>TRBV19|.|13|.|TRBJ2-5
CASSTDRSETQYF
>TRBV7-2|.|14|.|TRBJ2-7
CASSLPPRSLEQYF
>TRBV7-6|.|14|.|TRBJ1-1
CASSLAERATEAFF
>TRBV5-6|.|16|TRBD1|TRBJ1-5
CASSLWTGYFNQPQHF
>TRBV7-6|.|12|.|TRBJ1-1
CASSGQDLEAFF
>TRBV6-1|.|13|.|TRBJ2-5
CASSRQQGETQYF
>TRBV15|.|15|TRBD1|TRBJ2-7
CATSRRDRGRYEQYF
>TRBV11-3|.|17|TRBD2|TRBJ2-1
CASSSGTSGGLDNEQFF
>TRBV7-9|.|12|.|TRBJ2-7
CSSSSDSYEQYF
>TRBV6-5|.|12|.|TRBJ2-1
CASSTGPGEQFF
>TRBV28|.|12|.|TRBJ2-7
CATLTVSYEQYF
>TRBV27|.|13|.|TRBJ1-1
CASRPGVGFEAFF
>TRBV27|.|14|.|TRBJ1-5
CASSKGGATTPQHF
>TRBV5-4|.|14|.|TRBJ1-6
CASSSDYYNSPLHF
>TRBV7-6|.|17|TRBD2|TRBJ2-3
CASSSQPAGGWADTQYF
>TRBV11-2|.|15|TRBD1|TRBJ2-7
CASSSPRDRAYEQYF
>TRBV28|once|12|.|TRBJ1-5
CRCGGANQPQHF
>TRBV11-3|.|15|.|TRBJ2-2
CASSARGGPAGELFF
>TRBV30|.|14|.|TRBJ1-2
CAWSENTLNYGYTF
>TRBV7-9|few|15|.|TRBJ2-5
CASSSRRVGAKTQYF
>TRBV2|.|16|.|TRBJ1-2
CASSDLDNLRVGGYTF
>TRBV5-1|.|15|.|TRBJ1-4
CASTPDGRGNEKLFF